In its sample, the clone carrying this T cell receptor (beta chain) was seen a few times. Because the library targeted alpha chains, this beta chain is an off-target read whose size means little. The data originate from a study of spatial heterogeneity in lung cancer. Described time point: sample taken at primary tumor resection. Sequencing was performed on whole RNA extracted from tumor and nontumor lung tissue, or from frozen PBMC, and the material was left unsorted. The donor population consisted of some 67 patients with untreated, early-stage non-small cell lung cancer. A unique molecular identifier was carried by every single TCR cDNA molecule. Each CDR3 protein gets one entry after TCRdb re-called the 5' RACE reads with MiXCR. The sample has thousands of distinct CDR3 sequences; 18% are singletons. This specimen was normal lung tissue next to the tumor, taken at surgery. The clonotype was recovered from a male donor with early-stage non-small cell lung cancer.

The CDR3 bases are TGTGCCAGCAGCTTAAACAGCGTCTATAATTCACCCCTCCACTTT. It encodes CASSLNSVYNSPLHF. The rearrangement uses TRBV7-3 and TRBJ1-6; D call uncertain. The CDR3 spans 15 residues. Germline loops: CDR1 SGHTA, CDR2 FQGTGA. Deletions cut 1 base from V and 3 bases from J, with 7 bases between.